This T cell receptor beta chain was obtained from a study of T-cell reconstitution after alpha-beta-depleted transplantation in children. This sample's TCRbeta library carried unique molecular identifier barcodes. TCRdb ran MiXCR on the PCR reads and lists one entry per CDR3 protein. The table has a few hundred thousand distinct CDR3 sequences, approximately 9.5% seen once. Sequencing used PBMCs from the stem cell graft donor, obtained from the stem cell graft. This clonotype originated in a human donor who donated a stem cell graft to a child with acute lymphoblastic leukemia.

In nucleotides, the CDR3 is TGTGCCAGCAGCTTACTGGGGGGGAGGTACGAGCAGTACTTC. Protein sequence: CASSLLGGRYEQYF. The chain uses TRBV7-9 and TRBJ2-7, with 7 bases that match TRBD2. J gave up 4 bases and V 2 bases, and 5 bases lay outside the gene matches. Germline CDR1 SEHNR, CDR2 FQNEAQ (reference sequence). This CDR3 spans 14 amino acids. The complete variable domain, with remaining parts taken from reference TRBV7-9 and TRBJ2-7, reads DTGVSQNPRHKITKRGQNVTFRCDPISEHNRLYWYRQTLGQGPEFLTYFQNEAQLEKSRLLSDRFSAERPKGSFSTLEIQRTEQGDSAMYLCASSLLGGRYEQYFGPGTRLTVT.